This T cell receptor (beta chain) was identified during a study of cytomegalovirus exposure and HLA in healthy donors. The study, taken as a whole, reports: Accounts indicate the classifier identified cytomegalovirus status with strong specificity and sensitivity. Some TCR beta chains (164 of them) were listed as cytomegalovirus-associated. First-cohort TCR clusters tended to co-occur in the roughly 120 validation repertoires, a later analysis found.

Regarding this clone: The antigen remains unidentified.

The study drew the donors from its approximately 110-subject validation cohort, separate from the approximately 700-subject first cohort. The assay was immunoSEQ multiplex PCR, and TCRdb's table has in-frame clones only and misses some. The sample contains over 200,000 clones, roughly 83% of which appear only once. J lost 10 bases, V lost 10 bases, and 10 bases had no gene match. Looked up from germline, CDR1 is MDHEN and CDR2 is SYDVKM. The CDR3 has 12 amino acids. Sequenced sample: PBMCs. The origin of this receptor is a woman aged 30 to 39 in good health and CMV-seropositive. The rearrangement links TRBV28 to TRBJ2-7, with 10 bases fitting TRBD2. The chain's CDR3 is CATRTSGPPQYF. The CDR3 nucleotides read TGTGCCACCCGGACTAGCGGTCCCCCTCAGTACTTC.